This T cell receptor (beta chain) was captured in a study of neurological immune-mediated disorders. Each CDR3 protein is one row after TCRdb ran MiXCR on the 5' RACE reads. Here the sample spans 25,000 to 40,000 distinct CDR3 sequences, roughly 1.6% being singletons. This clonotype was found many times. The antigen is unknown. General study results and limits: The phylogenetic placement of 18 of 34 multiple sclerosis patients' repertoires in one related-CDR3 cluster constitutes a possible signature.

In germline, CDR1 is DFQATT, CDR2 SNEGSKA (reference sequence). V lost 1 base, J lost 1 base, and 4 bases lay in between. This CDR3 has 12 amino acids. The rearrangement uses TRBV20-1 and TRBJ1-1; D uncertain. The sequenced sample consisted of PBMCs. The receptor's source is a woman aged 25 to 45 with multiple sclerosis. The CDR3 reads CSARGGNTEAFF. The CDR3 bases are TGCAGTGCTAGAGGCGGGAACACTGAAGCTTTCTTT.